These 13 T cell receptor beta chains came from one sample sequenced in a study of T cell responses to AZD1222 COVID-19 vaccine. The table came from immunoSEQ multiplex PCR; TCRdb's copy has only in-frame clones and leaves some out. The table has more than 90,000 clones, about 89% seen once; the top ten hold roughly 10%. The sample consisted of peripheral blood, taken 28 days after the second AZD1222 dose. All receptors come from an adult who received the AZD1222 COVID-19 vaccine.

This rearrangement joins TRBV11-2 to TRBJ2-7; D uncertain. The V gene's germline CDR1 is SGHAT and CDR2 FQNNGV. The CDR3 consists of 14 residues. V was trimmed by 5 bases and J by 8 bases, leaving 19 bases between them. CDR3 bases: TGTGCCAGCAGCCCGGTCCAAGGCCGCTCCCAGCAGTACTTC. Translating gives CASSPVQGRSQQYF.

The CDR3 loop is CASSPRWGYNEQFF. The CDR3 DNA reads TGTGCCAGCAGCCCGAGGTGGGGGTACAATGAGCAGTTCTTC. The genes are TRBV7-2 and TRBJ2-1; D is perhaps TRBD1 or TRBD2 (5 bases each). This CDR3 region has 14 residues. CDR1 and CDR2 (germline): SGHTA, FQGNSA. Trimming pared 5 bases from V and 4 bases from J, leaving 12 bases between.

This clone was observed a few times. The rearrangement joins TRBV7-2 to TRBJ2-7, with a possible D match to TRBD2 (6 bases). The CDR3 spans 18 residues. CDR1 is SGHTA and CDR2 is FQGNSA in the germline V gene. Trimming stripped 5 bases from V and 1 base from J, with 24 bases between. CDR3 DNA: TGTGCCAGCAGCCGCAGAACGCCCGCCGGGACTTCGTCCTACGAGCAGTACTTC. Translation gives CASSRRTPAGTSSYEQYF.

The J gene is TRBJ1-2, the V gene TRBV28, with TRBD1 matching over 11 bases. The germline CDR1 and CDR2 sequences are MDHEN and SYDVKM. The CDR3 runs to 16 residues. Trimming cost V 4 bases and J 4 bases; bases outside gene matches: 8. CDR3 DNA sequence: TGTGCCAGCAGTTCAGGGACAGGGGGGGTCGGCTATGGCTACACCTTC. Translating gives CASSSGTGGVGYGYTF.

V gene TRBV15 combines with J gene TRBJ2-7; a possible D gene is TRBD2 (5 bases). Germline-derived CDR1 and CDR2 are LNHNV and YYDKDF (reference sequence). The CDR3 consists of 13 residues. Trimming took off 1 base at V and 7 bases at J, with 11 bases between the two ends. The CDR3 nucleotides are TGTGCCACCAGCAGAGGCCGAGGGCAAGAGCAGTACTTC. Residues: CATSRGRGQEQYF.

The rearrangement uses TRBV3-1 (or the pseudogene TRBV3-2) and TRBJ2-3; TRBD2 matches at 9 bases. V was pared by 6 bases and J by 3 bases, with 13 bases of the junction left unmatched. CDR1 and CDR2 from the germline V gene are LGHDT and YNNKEL (reference sequence). CDR3 length equals 17 residues. DNA for the CDR3: TGTGCCAGCAGTCACCTCACGCGGGGGGGCCGAACAGATACGCAGTATTTT. The encoded protein is CASSHLTRGGRTDTQYF.

The CDR3 nucleotides are TGCGCCAGCAGCCGCGATTACGAGCAGTACTTC. It is translated as CASSRDYEQYF. This chain connects TRBV5-1 to TRBJ2-7; the D is unclear. This CDR3 spans 11 amino acids. In germline, CDR1 is SGHRS, CDR2 YFSETQ. V gave up 4 bases and J gave up 4 bases, with 6 bases separating them.

The chain joins TRBV19 to TRBJ2-7; 8 bases are a match to TRBD1. Germline CDR1 LNHDA, CDR2 SQIVND (reference sequence). The length of the CDR3 is 15 residues. J lost 4 bases, V lost 4 bases, and 9 bases had no gene match. For the CDR3, the DNA is TGTGCCAGTAGTAGTCCGGGACAGGTGTCATACGAGCAGTACTTC. Its translation is CASSSPGQVSYEQYF. Filled out from reference TRBV19 and TRBJ2-7, the complete variable domain reads DGGITQSPKYLFRKEGQNVTLSCEQNLNHDAMYWYRQDPGQGLRLIYYSQIVNDFQKGDIAEGYSVSREKKESFPLTVTSAQKNPTAFYLCASSSPGQVSYEQYFGPGTRLTVT.

The gene calls are TRBV7-2 and TRBJ1-2; 8 positions match TRBD1. After removal of 5 bases from V and 7 bases from J, the junction contained 9 bases not matched to a gene. This CDR3 is built from 14 residues. Germline values: CDR1 SGHTA, CDR2 FQGNSA. The CDR3 DNA is TGTGCCAGCAGCCCGAGGACAGGGCTTTTTGGCTACACCTTC. Protein: CASSPRTGLFGYTF.

The rearrangement links TRBV5-1 to TRBJ2-5; D might be TRBD2 (5 bases). Between the trimmed V and J ends, which lost 3 bases and 2 bases, there was a span of 11 bases. The CDR3 totals 14 residues. The germline CDR1 and CDR2 sequences are SGHRS and YFSETQ. The CDR3 DNA reads TGCGCCAGCAGCTGGTTTACGGGGCAAGAGACCCAGTACTTC. As protein: CASSWFTGQETQYF.

This clone was picked up one time. J is TRBJ2-1 and V is TRBV29-1, with 7 bases aligning to TRBD2. CDR1 is SQVTM and CDR2 is ANQGSEA in the germline V gene. V was pared by 7 bases and J by 6 bases, with 12 bases of the junction left unmatched. The CDR3 runs 14 residues. This chain's CDR3 is CSAENPRGVNEQFF. CDR3 in DNA: TGCAGCGCCGAGAATCCTCGGGGGGTCAATGAGCAGTTCTTC.

The chain has TRBV9 and TRBJ2-5, with TRBD2 matching over 7 bases. Germline V lookup: CDR1 SGDLS, CDR2 YYNGEE. The length of the CDR3 is 14 residues. J was trimmed by 5 bases and V by 0 bases; bases with no gene match: 4. The CDR3 loop reads CASSVGNGGETQYF. CDR3 coding DNA: TGTGCCAGCAGCGTAGGGAACGGGGGGGAGACCCAGTACTTC.

The gene calls are TRBV27 and TRBJ2-2, with 7 positions matching TRBD1. The germline V gene has CDR1 MNHEY and CDR2 SMNVEV (reference sequence). This CDR3 has 15 amino acids. V lost 2 bases and J lost 5; bases outside the gene matches: 5. In nucleotides, the CDR3 is TGTGCCAGCAGTTTACTACAGGGGATAACCGGGGAGCTGTTTTTT. Translated, it gives CASSLLQGITGELFF.